This record concerns one T cell receptor (beta chain) sequence. The sample originates from a study of control samples from healthy donors and cancer patients. TCRdb's copy holds only in-frame clones and misses some; the assay was immunoSEQ multiplex PCR. In the table there are 70,000 or so clones, over 75% of which are singletons. V dropped 9 bases and J dropped 3; count of bases not matched to a gene: 4. This CDR3 contains 12 residues. The V and J genes are TRBV12-3 or TRBV12-4 and TRBJ1-2, with 7 bases lining up with TRBD1. Sequencing used blood. This TCR was sampled from a man aged 50 to 60 in good health. In nucleotides, the CDR3 is TGTGCCAGTAGGGGGCCCTACTATGGCTACACCTTC. Protein sequence: CASRGPYYGYTF.